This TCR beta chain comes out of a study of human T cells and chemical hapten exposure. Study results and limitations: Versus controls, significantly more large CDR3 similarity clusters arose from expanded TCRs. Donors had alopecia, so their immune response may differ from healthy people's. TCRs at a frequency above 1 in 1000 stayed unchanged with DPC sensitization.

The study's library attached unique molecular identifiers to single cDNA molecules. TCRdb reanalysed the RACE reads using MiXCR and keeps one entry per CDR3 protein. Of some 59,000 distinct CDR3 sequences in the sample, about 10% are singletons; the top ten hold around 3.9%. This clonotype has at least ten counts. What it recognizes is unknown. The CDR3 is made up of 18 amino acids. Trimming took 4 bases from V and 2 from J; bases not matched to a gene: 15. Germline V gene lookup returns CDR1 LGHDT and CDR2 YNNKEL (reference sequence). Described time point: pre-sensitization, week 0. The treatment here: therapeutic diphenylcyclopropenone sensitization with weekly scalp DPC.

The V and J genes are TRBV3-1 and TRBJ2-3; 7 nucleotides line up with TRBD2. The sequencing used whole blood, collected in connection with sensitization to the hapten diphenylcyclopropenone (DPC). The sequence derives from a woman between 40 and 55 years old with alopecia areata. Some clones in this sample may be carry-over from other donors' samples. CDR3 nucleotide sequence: TGTGCCAGCAGCCGCACGCACCCGCGCGGGGGTTTCACAGATACGCAGTATTTT. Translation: CASSRTHPRGGFTDTQYF.